These 24 T cell receptor beta chains were all obtained from the same sample, sequenced in a study of T cells in Graves' hyperthyroidism and ophthalmopathy. RNA transcripts served as the template for amplifying TCR beta CDR3 regions. During a first-round RT-PCR of the TCR CDR3, the HTBI primer set was used. Each CDR3 protein is one row after TCRdb ran MiXCR on the multiplex PCR reads. Counted here are hundreds of thousands of distinct CDR3 sequences, 14% occurring once; the ten biggest clones make up roughly a tenth. The specimen was blood. The source of these receptors is a woman aged 18-35 years with Graves' hyperthyroidism.

This clonotype appeared many times. The gene calls are TRBV2 and TRBJ2-1; TRBD1 is a possible D gene (5 bases). Trimming shortened V by 8 bases and J by 12 bases, and 17 bases separated the two germline ends. Germline V gene data show CDR1 as SNHLY and CDR2 as FYNNEI. This CDR3 contains 12 residues. CDR3 region: CASRDDGGAQFF. CDR3 nucleotides: TGTGCCAGCCGAGACGACGGTGGGGCGCAGTTCTTC.

In this sample, this clonotype turned up a few times. V and J are TRBV5-1 and TRBJ2-1; 7 bases are shared with TRBD1. V shed 3 bases and J 4 bases; nucleotides not matched to a gene: 4. Per the germline V gene, CDR1 is SGHRS and CDR2 is YFSETQ. This CDR3 region has 14 residues. Here the CDR3 DNA reads TGCGCCAGCAGCTGGGACAGTTTATACAATGAGCAGTTCTTC. Translating gives CASSWDSLYNEQFF.

V usage is TRBV7-9 and J usage is TRBJ2-3, with D perhaps assigned TRBD1 or TRBD2 (5 bases each). V was shortened by 3 bases and J by 3 bases, with 13 bases between the two germline ends. Per germline, CDR1 SEHNR and CDR2 FQNEAQ (reference sequence). The CDR3 runs to 15 residues. CDR3 amino acids: CASSFVGPKTDTQYF. In DNA, the CDR3 is TGTGCCAGCAGCTTTGTGGGACCAAAAACAGATACGCAGTATTTT.

The chain uses TRBV7-3 and TRBJ2-2, with TRBD2 matching over 7 bases. From germline, CDR1 is SGHTA and CDR2 FQGTGA. The CDR3 totals 17 residues. V lost 3 bases, J lost 1 base, and 8 bases stayed unmatched. For the CDR3, the DNA is TGTGCCAGCAGCTTTCCGGCGGGAGAGCAGAACACCGGGGAGCTGTTTTTT. Protein product: CASSFPAGEQNTGELFF. Combining the CDR3 with reference TRBV7-3 and TRBJ2-2 gives the whole variable domain GAGVSQTPSNKVTEKGKYVELRCDPISGHTALYWYRQSLGQGPEFLIYFQGTGAADDSGLPNDRFFAVRPEGSVSTLKIQRTERGDSAVYLCASSFPAGEQNTGELFFGEGSRLTVL.

The V and J genes are TRBV2 and TRBJ1-5, with 10 positions matching TRBD1. The CDR3 loop spans 15 amino acids. Per the germline V gene, CDR1 is SNHLY and CDR2 is FYNNEI. The junction had 2 bases not matched to a gene; V was cut back by 5 bases and J by 1 base. The CDR3 region is CASSRTGGSNQPQHF. The CDR3 bases are TGTGCCAGCAGTCGGACAGGGGGAAGCAATCAGCCCCAGCATTTT.

At least ten counts were recorded for this clonotype. The chain links TRBV27 to TRBJ2-1; 9 nucleotides align to TRBD2. Germline CDR1 MNHEY, CDR2 SMNVEV (reference sequence). The CDR3 sequence is 18 residues long. V gave up 2 bases and J gave up 2 bases; unmatched junction bases: 10. The CDR3 DNA reads as TGTGCCAGCAGTTTAGTCGCTAGCGGGATTGGAACCTACAATGAGCAGTTCTTC. Translating it yields CASSLVASGIGTYNEQFF.

In this sample, this clonotype turned up many times. This sequence joins TRBV28 and TRBJ2-3, with D possibly TRBD1 on 5 matching bases. This CDR3 has 15 residues. The V gene lost 4 bases and the J gene lost 0 bases, with 11 bases spanning the gap. CDR1 is MDHEN and CDR2 is SYDVKM in the germline V gene. CDR3: CASSSRGLSTDTQYF. The DNA for the CDR3 is TGTGCCAGCAGTTCAAGGGGTCTTAGCACAGATACGCAGTATTTT.

V and J are TRBV5-1 and TRBJ2-1, with TRBD2 matching over 9 bases. After removal of 2 bases from V and 6 bases from J, the junction contained 12 bases not matched to a gene. CDR1 is SGHRS, CDR2 YFSETQ, per germline. This CDR3 has 17 residues. The CDR3 reads CASSFQYPGTSLNEQFF. DNA of the CDR3: TGCGCCAGCAGCTTCCAATACCCTGGGACTAGCCTCAATGAGCAGTTCTTC.

This clonotype has a count of ten or more. J is TRBJ2-3 and V is TRBV20-1, with 7 bases aligning to TRBD2. The CDR3 loop spans 15 amino acids. Germline CDR1 is DFQATT and CDR2 is SNEGSKA (reference sequence). The junction had 9 bases not matched to a gene; V was cut back by 3 bases and J by 3 bases. The CDR3 DNA sequence: TGCAGTGCTAGCCAATGGGGCGGGAGAACAGATACGCAGTATTTT. Amino acids: CSASQWGGRTDTQYF.

This clonotype was found many times. V gene TRBV7-2 combines with J gene TRBJ1-4; maybe TRBD1 (5 bases). The germline V gene has CDR1 SGHTA and CDR2 FQGNSA. Trimming cost V 3 bases and J 5 bases, with 13 bases left between them. CDR3 length: 15 amino acids. CDR3 in amino acids: CASSFGNRRNEKLFF. DNA for the CDR3: TGTGCCAGCAGCTTCGGGAACAGGCGGAATGAAAAACTGTTTTTT. The full variable domain, its missing parts supplied by reference TRBV7-2 and TRBJ1-4, is GAGVSQSPSNKVTEKGKDVELRCDPISGHTALYWYRQSLGQGLEFLIYFQGNSAPDKSGLPSDRFSAERTGGSVSTLTIQRTQQEDSAVYLCASSFGNRRNEKLFFGSGTQLSVL.

This clonotype was recorded many times. The V and J genes are TRBV4-1 and TRBJ2-7; a weak D match, TRBD2 (5 bases). This CDR3 has 14 residues. Looked up from germline, CDR1 is MGHRA and CDR2 is YSYEKL. With 4 bases removed from V and 4 bases from J, the gap between germline ends came to 14 bases. Written as DNA, the CDR3 is TGCGCCAGCAGCCCGTATCGGGGTCCATACGAGCAGTACTTC. It translates to CASSPYRGPYEQYF.

This clonotype has ten or more counts. The chain recombines TRBV12-3 or TRBV12-4 with TRBJ1-1; a weak D match, TRBD1 (6 bases). CDR3 size: 14 residues. V was pared by 5 bases and J by 3 bases, with 13 bases between. For the CDR3, the DNA is TGTGCCAGCAGTGTAAACCGACAGGACACTGAAGCTTTCTTT. This translates into CASSVNRQDTEAFF.

This clonotype was seen a handful of times. This chain links TRBV4-3 with TRBJ2-5; D not resolved. V dropped 0 bases and J dropped 1 base, with 9 bases sitting between them. There are 15 residues in the CDR3. The germline V gene encodes CDR1 LGHNA and CDR2 YSLEER. The CDR3 DNA follows: TGCGCCAGCAGCCAAGATAGTCGAGTCCAAGAGACCCAGTACTTC. It specifies CASSQDSRVQETQYF.

This clonotype was seen more than once but under ten times. The J gene is TRBJ1-1, the V gene TRBV19; D gene unclear. The CDR3 is 13 residues long. The V end lost 6 bases, the J end lost 7 bases, and 15 bases lay between the germline ends. Germline V gene sequence: CDR1 LNHDA, CDR2 SQIVND (reference sequence). The CDR3 bases are TGTGCCAGTAGCTTCGTCTCGTTTGGTGAAGCTTTCTTT. Encoded protein: CASSFVSFGEAFF.

There are a few counts of this clonotype. The genes are TRBV2 and TRBJ1-5; D might be TRBD1 (6 bases). V was shortened by 2 bases and J by 5 bases, with 37 bases between the two germline ends. The CDR3 covers 23 residues. Germline lookup yields CDR1 SNHLY and CDR2 FYNNEI. CDR3 nucleotide sequence: TGTGCCAGCAGTGAAAGAAGCTCCTTACAGGGCCGGGTCTTGGCCTTAGGGGATCAGCCCCAGCATTTT. Residues: CASSERSSLQGRVLALGDQPQHF.

This clonotype appeared many times. This chain joins TRBV5-1 and TRBJ2-1, with D maybe TRBD1 (5 bases). V lost 5 bases and J lost 3, with 18 bases in between. Per the germline V gene, CDR1 is SGHRS and CDR2 is YFSETQ. The CDR3 loop spans 16 amino acids. CDR3 protein: CASRRQPNSGYNEQFF. Here the CDR3 DNA reads TGCGCCAGCAGGCGACAGCCTAATTCGGGCTACAATGAGCAGTTCTTC.

This clonotype turned up a few times. This sequence joins TRBV27 and TRBJ1-1; D is ambiguous. Germline loops: CDR1 MNHEY, CDR2 SMNVEV (reference sequence). There are 13 residues in the CDR3. V lost 3 bases, J lost 3 bases, and 8 bases lay in between. CDR3 residues: CASSLFRYTEAFF. CDR3 coding DNA: TGTGCCAGCAGTTTGTTTAGGTACACTGAAGCTTTCTTT.

The rearrangement joins TRBV27 to TRBJ1-2; 9 nucleotides agree with TRBD1. This CDR3 is built from 14 residues. The V gene's germline CDR1 is MNHEY and CDR2 SMNVEV (reference sequence). The J segment lost 6 bases and the V segment lost 3 bases, leaving 5 bases of the junction unmatched. The CDR3 is CASSFLGQGDGYTF. The CDR3 region has the DNA TGTGCCAGCAGTTTCCTGGGACAGGGAGATGGCTACACCTTC.

This clonotype came up once. The V and J genes are TRBV10-1 and TRBJ2-1, with D possibly called TRBD1 or TRBD2 (6 bases each). The V end was cut by 4 bases, the J end by 8 bases, with 15 bases between. The length of the CDR3 is 14 residues. Germline lookup yields CDR1 WNHNN and CDR2 SYGVQD (reference sequence). CDR3: CASSAGGPRDEQFF. The CDR3, as DNA: TGCGCCAGCAGTGCCGGGGGCCCGAGGGATGAGCAGTTCTTC.

This clonotype was seen more than once but under ten times. One end of the junction does not line up with germline, which may come from a read error. The gene calls are TRBV6-2 or TRBV6-3 and TRBJ1-2; 7 bases align to TRBD1. Germline V gene sequence: CDR1 MNHEY, CDR2 SVGEGT. The CDR3 is made up of 14 amino acids. The CDR3 sequence: CASSHPGTDYGYTF. CDR3 DNA sequence: TGTGCCAGCAGTCATCCCGGGACAGACTATGGTTACACCTTC.

The chain joins TRBV9 to TRBJ1-3; no clear D gene. This CDR3 contains 13 residues. The germline CDR1 and CDR2 sequences are SGDLS and YYNGEE. With 4 bases removed from V and 4 bases from J, the gap between germline ends came to 9 bases. CDR3 amino acids: CASSPDGGNTIYF. DNA for the CDR3: TGTGCCAGCAGCCCCGACGGGGGAAACACCATATATTTT.

This clonotype was counted between two and nine times. The CDR3 here is CASSQDLQYGYTF. CDR3 DNA sequence: TGCGCCAGCAGCCAAGATCTACAGTATGGCTACACCTTC. V is TRBV4-3 and J is TRBJ1-2, with D hard to call. The V end was cut by 0 bases, the J end by 5 bases, with 7 bases between. Germline CDR1 reads LGHNA; CDR2 reads YSLEER. This CDR3 comprises 13 residues.

J is TRBJ2-1 and V is TRBV19; D gene uncertain. Germline-derived CDR1 and CDR2 are LNHDA and SQIVND (reference sequence). CDR3 length: 14 amino acids. V was shortened by 5 bases and J by 5 bases, with 13 bases between the two germline ends. The CDR3 sequence: CASSFGMWDNEQFF. For the CDR3, the DNA is TGTGCCAGTAGTTTTGGGATGTGGGACAATGAGCAGTTCTTC.

This clonotype was counted many times. V gene TRBV20-1 combines with J gene TRBJ2-7; 9 bases match TRBD2. The junction had 10 bases not matched to a gene; V was cut back by 6 bases and J by 4 bases. Germline V lookup: CDR1 DFQATT, CDR2 SNEGSKA (reference sequence). This CDR3 has 14 residues. CDR3 DNA: TGCAGTGCCATGTCAGCGGGAGGACAATACGAGCAGTACTTC. Translating it yields CSAMSAGGQYEQYF.